The clone carrying this T cell receptor beta chain was counted a few times. Germline V lookup: CDR1 SGHVS, CDR2 FQNEAQ. The CDR3 extends over 14 amino acids. V lost 4 bases and J 6 bases, leaving 13 bases between the germline ends. The data stem from a study of blood T cell repertoires in COVID-19. Original analysis: Counts of nucleated cells, estimated from reference gene primer amplification, were obtained. Assay: immunoSEQ multiplex PCR; the TCRdb copy retains only in-frame clones and omits some. V and J calls and clone size follow that table, whereas D and trimming were derived from the DNA. The top ten hold 0.6% of the sample, which has about 440,000 clones, 90% seen once. Recruits, aged roughly 18 to 89 years, lived in 20 to 30 US areas.

The TCR originated in a young man who had recovered from COVID-19. The chain couples TRBV7-8 to TRBJ1-5; possible D gene TRBD1, 6 bases. Sequencing was done on a sample of PBMCs or T cells enriched from blood (not recorded which). The CDR3 DNA reads TGTGCCAGCAGCTGGACGGACAGCGCTCAGCCCCAGCATTTT. Its protein product is CASSWTDSAQPQHF.